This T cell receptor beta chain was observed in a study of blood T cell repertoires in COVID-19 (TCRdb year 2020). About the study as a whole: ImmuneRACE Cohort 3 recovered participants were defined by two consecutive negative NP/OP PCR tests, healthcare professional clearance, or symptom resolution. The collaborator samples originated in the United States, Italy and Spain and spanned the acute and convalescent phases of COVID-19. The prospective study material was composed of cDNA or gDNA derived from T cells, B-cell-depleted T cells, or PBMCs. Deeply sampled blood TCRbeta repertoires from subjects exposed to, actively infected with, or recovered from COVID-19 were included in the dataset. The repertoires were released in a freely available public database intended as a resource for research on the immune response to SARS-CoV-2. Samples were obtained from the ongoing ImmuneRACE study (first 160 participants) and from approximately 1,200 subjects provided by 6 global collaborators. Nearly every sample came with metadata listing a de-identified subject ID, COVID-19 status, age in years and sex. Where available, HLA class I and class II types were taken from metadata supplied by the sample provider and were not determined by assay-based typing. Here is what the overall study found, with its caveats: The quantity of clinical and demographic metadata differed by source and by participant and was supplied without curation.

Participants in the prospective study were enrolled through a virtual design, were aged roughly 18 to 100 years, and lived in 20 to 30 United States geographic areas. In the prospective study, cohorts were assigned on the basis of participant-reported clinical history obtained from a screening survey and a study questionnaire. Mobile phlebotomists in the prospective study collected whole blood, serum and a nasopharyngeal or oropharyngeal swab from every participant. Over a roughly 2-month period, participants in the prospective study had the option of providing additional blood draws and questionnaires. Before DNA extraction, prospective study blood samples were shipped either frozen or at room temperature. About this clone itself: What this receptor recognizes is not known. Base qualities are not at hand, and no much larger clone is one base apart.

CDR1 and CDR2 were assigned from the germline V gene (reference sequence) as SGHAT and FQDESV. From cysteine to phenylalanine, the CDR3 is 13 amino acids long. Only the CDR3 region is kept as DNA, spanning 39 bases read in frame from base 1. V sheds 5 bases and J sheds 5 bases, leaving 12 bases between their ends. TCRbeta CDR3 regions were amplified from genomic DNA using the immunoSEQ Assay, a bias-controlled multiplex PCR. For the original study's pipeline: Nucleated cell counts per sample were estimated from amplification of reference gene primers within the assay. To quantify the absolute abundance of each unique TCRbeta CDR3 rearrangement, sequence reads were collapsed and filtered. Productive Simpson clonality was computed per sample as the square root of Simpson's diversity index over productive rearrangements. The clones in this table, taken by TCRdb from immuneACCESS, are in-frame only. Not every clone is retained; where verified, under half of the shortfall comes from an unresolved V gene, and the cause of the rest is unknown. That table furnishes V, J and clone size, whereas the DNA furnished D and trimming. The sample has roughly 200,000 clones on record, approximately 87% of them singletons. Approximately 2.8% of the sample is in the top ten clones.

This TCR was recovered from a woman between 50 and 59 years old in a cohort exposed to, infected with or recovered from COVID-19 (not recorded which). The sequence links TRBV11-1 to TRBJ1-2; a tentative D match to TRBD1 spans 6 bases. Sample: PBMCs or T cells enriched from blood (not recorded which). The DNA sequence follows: TGTGCCAGCAGCAAATCGGACAGATATGGCTACACCTTC. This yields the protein CASSKSDRYGYTF.